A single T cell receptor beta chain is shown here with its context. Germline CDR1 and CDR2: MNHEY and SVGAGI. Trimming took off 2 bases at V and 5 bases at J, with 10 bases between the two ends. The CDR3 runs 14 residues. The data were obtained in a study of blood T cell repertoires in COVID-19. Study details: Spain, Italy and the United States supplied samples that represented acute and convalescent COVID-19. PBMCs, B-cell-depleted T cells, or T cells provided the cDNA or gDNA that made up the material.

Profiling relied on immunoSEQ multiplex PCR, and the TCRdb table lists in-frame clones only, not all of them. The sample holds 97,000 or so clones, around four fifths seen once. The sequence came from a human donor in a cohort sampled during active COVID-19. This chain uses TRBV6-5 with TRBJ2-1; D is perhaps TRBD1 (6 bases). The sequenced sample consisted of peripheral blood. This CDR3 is CASSYQGPDNEQFF. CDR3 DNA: TGTGCCAGCAGTTACCAGGGGCCGGACAATGAGCAGTTCTTC.